One and the same sample provided the 2 T cell receptor beta chains below, sequenced in a study of shared T cell receptors in the human thymus. The protocol was immunoSEQ multiplex PCR, while the TCRdb copy is restricted to in-frame clones and leaves out a portion. The table records hundreds of thousands of clones, about 90% of them present only once. The same data also went into a second study, on human thymus T cells.

Sequencing used thymocytes. The receptors shown here come from a boy younger than two with a congenital heart defect.

This clone was counted between two and nine times. The V call is TRBV4-2, the J call TRBJ2-3; D unclear. The CDR3 is made up of 12 amino acids. Trimming stripped 1 base from V and 5 bases from J, with 4 bases between. Germline V lookup: CDR1 LGHNA, CDR2 YNFKEQ. CDR3 sequence (DNA): TGTGCCAGCAGCCAAGGACTAGATACGCAGTATTTT. Its protein product is CASSQGLDTQYF.

The chain combines TRBV5-6 with TRBJ2-7; the D gene is possibly TRBD2 (6 bases). Between the trimmed V and J ends, which lost 3 bases and 5 bases, there was a span of 21 bases. The CDR3 sequence is 16 residues long. The germline V gene encodes CDR1 SGHDT and CDR2 YYEEEE. The CDR3 DNA reads TGTGCCAGCAGCTGTTTCGGTGAGGGACTTACGGACGAGCAGTACTTC. Protein product: CASSCFGEGLTDEQYF.